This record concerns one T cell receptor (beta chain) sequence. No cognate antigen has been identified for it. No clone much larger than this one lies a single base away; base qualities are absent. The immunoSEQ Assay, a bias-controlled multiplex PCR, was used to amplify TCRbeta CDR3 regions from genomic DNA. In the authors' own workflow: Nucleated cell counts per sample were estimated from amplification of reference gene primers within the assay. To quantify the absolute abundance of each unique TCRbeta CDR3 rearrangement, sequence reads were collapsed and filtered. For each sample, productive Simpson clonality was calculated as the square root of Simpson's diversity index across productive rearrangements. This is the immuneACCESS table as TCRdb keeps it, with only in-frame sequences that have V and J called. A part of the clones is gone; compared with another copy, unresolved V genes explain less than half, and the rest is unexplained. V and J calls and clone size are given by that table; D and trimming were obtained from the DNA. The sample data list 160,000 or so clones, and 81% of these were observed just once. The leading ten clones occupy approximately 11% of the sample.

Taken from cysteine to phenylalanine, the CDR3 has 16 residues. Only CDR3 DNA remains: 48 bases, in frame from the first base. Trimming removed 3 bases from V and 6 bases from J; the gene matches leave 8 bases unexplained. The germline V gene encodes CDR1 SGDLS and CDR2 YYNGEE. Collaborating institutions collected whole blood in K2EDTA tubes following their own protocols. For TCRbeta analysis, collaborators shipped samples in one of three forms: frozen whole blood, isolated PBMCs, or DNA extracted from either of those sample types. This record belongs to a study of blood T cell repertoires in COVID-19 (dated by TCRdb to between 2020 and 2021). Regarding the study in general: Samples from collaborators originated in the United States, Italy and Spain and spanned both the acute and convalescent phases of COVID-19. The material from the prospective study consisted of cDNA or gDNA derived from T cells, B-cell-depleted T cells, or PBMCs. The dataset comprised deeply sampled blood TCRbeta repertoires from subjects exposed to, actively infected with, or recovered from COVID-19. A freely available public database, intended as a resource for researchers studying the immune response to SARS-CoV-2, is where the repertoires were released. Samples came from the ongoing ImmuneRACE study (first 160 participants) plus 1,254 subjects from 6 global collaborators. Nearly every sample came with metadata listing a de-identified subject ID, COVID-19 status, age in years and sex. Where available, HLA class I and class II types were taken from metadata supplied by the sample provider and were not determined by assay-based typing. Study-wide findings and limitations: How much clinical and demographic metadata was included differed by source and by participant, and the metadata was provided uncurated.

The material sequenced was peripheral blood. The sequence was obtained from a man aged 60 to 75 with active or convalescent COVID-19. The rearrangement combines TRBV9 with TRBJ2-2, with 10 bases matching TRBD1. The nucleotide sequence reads TGTGCCAGCAGCGCGACGCGGGACAGGGGCGCCGGGGAGCTGTTTTTT. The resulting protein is CASSATRDRGAGELFF.